One and the same sample provided the 19 T cell receptor beta chains below, sequenced in a study of PD-1 blockade in classical Hodgkin lymphoma (dated by TCRdb to 2020 to 2021). Libraries were constructed by the immunoSEQ multiplex PCR assay. The clones in this table, taken by TCRdb from immuneACCESS, are in-frame only. Not every clone is retained; where verified, under half of the shortfall comes from an unresolved V gene, and the cause of the rest is unknown. The sample has more than 140,000 clones on record, approximately 80% of them singletons. The top ten clonotypes cover over 7.5% of the sample. What this sample's time point label stands for: cycle 2 day 1 (C2D1) of nivolumab. Relapse after autologous stem cell transplantation had occurred in all trial patients, and cohorts A, B and C were distinguished by prior brentuximab vedotin exposure. Sequences were derived from peripheral blood mononuclear cells (PBMCs), sampled before the second cycle of nivolumab. Source of these receptors: a human donor with classical Hodgkin lymphoma.

This rearrangement joins TRBV27 to TRBJ1-2, with 8 positions matching TRBD1. This CDR3 region has 15 residues. J was trimmed by 3 bases and V by 6 bases; bases with no gene match: 9. In germline, CDR1 is MNHEY, CDR2 SMNVEV (reference sequence). CDR3 nucleotide sequence: TGTGCCAGCAGATCCCTGGGACAGGTCTACTATGGCTACACCTTC. It codes for CASRSLGQVYYGYTF.

This chain uses TRBV7-3 with TRBJ2-7, with 14 positions matching TRBD2. V shed 5 bases, J shed 3 bases, and the junction held 3 bases outside the gene matches. CDR1 and CDR2 from the germline V gene are SGHTA and FQGTGA. The length of the CDR3 is 15 residues. CDR3 amino acids: CASSPGLAGGYEQYF. CDR3 DNA: TGTGCCAGCAGCCCAGGACTAGCGGGGGGCTACGAGCAGTACTTC.

The V call is TRBV4-1, the J call TRBJ1-1; possible D gene TRBD1, 6 bases. Germline CDR1 MGHRA, CDR2 YSYEKL. The V end lost 4 bases, the J end lost 4 bases, and 16 bases lay between the germline ends. The CDR3 is 15 amino acids. CDR3 bases: TGCGCCAGCAGCCTTTGGACAGACCTGAGCACTGAAGCTTTCTTT. This encodes CASSLWTDLSTEAFF.

This clone was counted a few times. The chain combines TRBV19 with TRBJ2-3; the D gene is possibly TRBD2 (5 bases). CDR3 length equals 16 residues. V was shortened by 6 bases and J by 2 bases, with 18 bases between the two germline ends. Germline V gives CDR1 LNHDA, CDR2 SQIVND (reference sequence). This chain's CDR3 is CASRPRSRRNTDTQYF. The CDR3 nucleotides are TGTGCCAGTAGACCACGATCCAGGAGGAACACAGATACGCAGTATTTT.

V gene TRBV18 combines with J gene TRBJ2-7, with 8 bases matching TRBD1. Unmatched junction bases numbered 7, after V lost 3 bases and J lost 3 bases. The CDR3 sequence is 15 residues long. The V gene's germline CDR1 is KGHSH and CDR2 LQKENI. DNA of the CDR3: TGTGCCAGCTCACCCCAGGGGGCAGGTTTCTACGAGCAGTACTTC. It specifies CASSPQGAGFYEQYF.

V gene TRBV20-1 combines with J gene TRBJ2-5; unclear D gene. This CDR3 has 10 residues. V lost 6 bases to trimming and J lost 2 bases, with 4 bases between them. Germline CDR1 DFQATT, CDR2 SNEGSKA (reference sequence). CDR3 coding DNA: TGCAGTGCACTGCAAGAGACCCAGTACTTC. Protein product: CSALQETQYF.

The V gene is TRBV7-8, the J gene TRBJ2-1; TRBD2 matches 11 bases. The V gene end was trimmed by 4 bases and the J gene end by 8 bases; junction bases not matched to a gene: 7. Germline V gives CDR1 SGHVS, CDR2 FQNEAQ. The CDR3 sequence is 15 residues long. The chain's CDR3 is CASSYLAGGGDEQFF. DNA of the CDR3: TGTGCCAGCAGCTATCTAGCGGGGGGAGGCGATGAGCAGTTCTTC.

The chain uses TRBV5-4 and TRBJ2-5, with D tentatively TRBD1 or TRBD2 (5 bases each). The CDR3 extends over 14 amino acids. CDR1 and CDR2 (germline): SGHNT, YYREEE (reference sequence). Trimming removed 0 bases from V and 4 bases from J, with 10 bases in between. DNA for the CDR3: TGTGCCAGCAGCTTGGTGGGGGATTTAGAGACCCAGTACTTC. Its translation is CASSLVGDLETQYF.

This sequence joins TRBV2 and TRBJ2-3; D not resolved. V was trimmed by 2 bases and J by 5 bases, leaving 5 bases between them. Germline V lookup: CDR1 SNHLY, CDR2 FYNNEI. CDR3 length: 12 amino acids. The CDR3 reads CASSEFVDTQYF. In DNA, the CDR3 is TGTGCCAGCAGTGAATTTGTAGATACGCAGTATTTT.

V and J are TRBV7-3 and TRBJ2-1; TRBD1 matches 8 bases. Germline V gives CDR1 SGHTA, CDR2 FQGTGA. The CDR3 is made up of 14 amino acids. V lost 5 bases to trimming and J lost 6 bases; unmatched junction nucleotides: 6. The CDR3 is CASSLGTGGNEQFF. In DNA, the CDR3 is TGTGCCAGCAGCCTCGGGACAGGTGGCAATGAGCAGTTCTTC.

In this sample, this clone turned up once. This sequence joins TRBV6-6 and TRBJ1-2, with D uncertain. From germline, CDR1 is MNHNY and CDR2 SVGAGI (reference sequence). CDR3 length: 13 residues. V lost 4 bases and J lost 7, with 13 bases in between. For the CDR3, the DNA is TGTGCCAGCAGTTCCCTCGGTTTCGGTGGCTACACCTTC. It translates to CASSSLGFGGYTF.

This chain connects TRBV19 to TRBJ2-3; no firm D call. Germline V gives CDR1 LNHDA, CDR2 SQIVND (reference sequence). V lost 4 bases to trimming and J lost 2 bases, with 7 bases between them. The CDR3 covers 13 residues. CDR3 coding DNA: TGTGCCAGTAGTAAAAGCCACACAGATACGCAGTATTTT. Its translation: CASSKSHTDTQYF. Together with reference TRBV19 and TRBJ2-3, the CDR3 gives the full variable domain: DGGITQSPKYLFRKEGQNVTLSCEQNLNHDAMYWYRQDPGQGLRLIYYSQIVNDFQKGDIAEGYSVSREKKESFPLTVTSAQKNPTAFYLCASSKSHTDTQYFGPGTRLTVL.

The chain carries TRBV7-9 and TRBJ2-5, with D perhaps being TRBD1 or TRBD2 (5 bases each). Germline CDR1 SEHNR, CDR2 FQNEAQ (reference sequence). With 0 bases removed from V and 5 bases from J, the gap between germline ends came to 10 bases. This CDR3 is 14 amino acids long. The CDR3 here is CASSLAGVAETQYF. CDR3 coding DNA: TGTGCCAGCAGCTTAGCGGGGGTAGCTGAGACCCAGTACTTC. Full variable domain (missing parts from reference TRBV7-9 and TRBJ2-5): DTGVSQNPRHKITKRGQNVTFRCDPISEHNRLYWYRQTLGQGPEFLTYFQNEAQLEKSRLLSDRFSAERPKGSFSTLEIQRTEQGDSAMYLCASSLAGVAETQYFGPGTRLLVL.

CDR3 nucleotides: TGCGCCAGCAAAAGCAGCGGGAGTAACTCCTACGAGCAGTACTTC. Its translation: CASKSSGSNSYEQYF. The chain links TRBV5-1 to TRBJ2-7, with 8 bases fitting TRBD2. V gave up 6 bases and J gave up 0 bases; unmatched junction bases: 8. The CDR3 runs 15 residues. The germline CDR1 and CDR2 sequences are SGHRS and YFSETQ.

Note on this clone: The sample holds other DNA sequences that translate to the same CDR3. V gene TRBV11-2 combines with J gene TRBJ2-5; TRBD1 aligns across 10 bases. V shed 5 bases, J shed 5 bases, and the junction held 2 bases outside the gene matches. Germline CDR1 reads SGHAT; CDR2 reads FQNNGV. The CDR3 runs 13 residues. The DNA for the CDR3 is TGTGCCAGCAGCCAGGGACAGGGGGAGACCCAGTACTTC. Translating gives CASSQGQGETQYF.

The chain links TRBV7-8 to TRBJ1-5; D gene uncertain. V dropped 1 base and J dropped 2 bases, with 15 bases sitting between them. Germline lookup yields CDR1 SGHVS and CDR2 FQNEAQ. CDR3 length: 17 amino acids. The CDR3 DNA is TGTGCCAGCAGCTTAGTTTCCGGCGGGTTAGGCAATCAGCCCCAGCATTTT. This translates into CASSLVSGGLGNQPQHF.

The chain combines TRBV5-6 with TRBJ1-5, with D maybe TRBD1 (5 bases). Germline V gene sequence: CDR1 SGHDT, CDR2 YYEEEE. This CDR3 region has 15 residues. The V and J ends lost 4 bases and 3 bases respectively, with 14 bases between them. CDR3 nucleotide sequence: TGTGCCAGCAGCAGGGGAACAGTCACCAATCAGCCCCAGCATTTT. Residues: CASSRGTVTNQPQHF.

This chain joins TRBV7-2 and TRBJ2-7, with a tentative D call TRBD1 (6 bases). The CDR3 totals 16 residues. In germline, CDR1 is SGHTA, CDR2 FQGNSA. Trimming left V 1 base short and J 1 base short, with 14 bases between. The CDR3 spells CASSLVAGQRSYEQYF. CDR3 nucleotides: TGTGCCAGCAGCTTAGTTGCTGGACAGAGATCCTACGAGCAGTACTTC.

V and J are TRBV29-1 and TRBJ2-3; no firm D call. The CDR3 extends over 12 amino acids. Per the germline V gene, CDR1 is SQVTM and CDR2 is ANQGSEA. The germline V and J ends were trimmed by 7 bases and 0 bases, with 8 bases remaining between them. This chain's CDR3 is CSALKSTDTQYF. CDR3 bases: TGCAGCGCCCTCAAGAGCACAGATACGCAGTATTTT.